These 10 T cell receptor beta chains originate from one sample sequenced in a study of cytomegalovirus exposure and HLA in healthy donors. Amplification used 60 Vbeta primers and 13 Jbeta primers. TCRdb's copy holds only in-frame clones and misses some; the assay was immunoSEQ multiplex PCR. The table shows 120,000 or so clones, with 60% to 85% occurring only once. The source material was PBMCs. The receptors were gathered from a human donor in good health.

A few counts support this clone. CDR3 region: CASYRGAGNTIYF. Here the CDR3 DNA reads TGTGCCAGTTACAGGGGGGCTGGAAACACCATATATTTT. The gene calls are TRBV6-1 and TRBJ1-3, with 8 bases lining up with TRBD1. V was clipped by 9 bases and J by 2 bases; unmatched bases: 3. The CDR3 runs to 13 residues. Germline CDR1 and CDR2: MNHNS and SASEGT.

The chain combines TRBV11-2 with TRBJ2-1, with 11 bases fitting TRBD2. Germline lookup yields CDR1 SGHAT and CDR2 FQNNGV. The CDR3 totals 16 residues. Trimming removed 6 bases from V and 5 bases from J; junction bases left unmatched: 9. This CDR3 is CASRWASGGINNEQFF. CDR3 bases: TGTGCCAGCAGGTGGGCTAGCGGGGGGATAAACAATGAGCAGTTCTTC.

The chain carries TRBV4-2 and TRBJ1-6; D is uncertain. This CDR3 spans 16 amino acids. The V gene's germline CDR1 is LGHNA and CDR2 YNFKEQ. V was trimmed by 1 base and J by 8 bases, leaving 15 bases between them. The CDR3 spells CASSQGSLGEYSPLHF. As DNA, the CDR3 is TGTGCCAGCAGCCAAGGGAGTCTGGGTGAGTATTCACCCCTCCACTTT.

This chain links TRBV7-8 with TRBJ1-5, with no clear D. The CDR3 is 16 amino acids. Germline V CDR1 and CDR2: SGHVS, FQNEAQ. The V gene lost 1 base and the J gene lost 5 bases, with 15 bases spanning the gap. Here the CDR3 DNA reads TGTGCCAGCAGCTTAGAGCAGGCTGGAGGTCATCAGCCCCAGCATTTT. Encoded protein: CASSLEQAGGHQPQHF. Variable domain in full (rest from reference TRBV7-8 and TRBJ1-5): GAGVSQSPRYKVAKRGQDVALRCDPISGHVSLFWYQQALGQGPEFLTYFQNEAQLDKSGLPSDRFFAERPEGSVSTLKIQRTQQEDSAVYLCASSLEQAGGHQPQHFGDGTRLSIL.

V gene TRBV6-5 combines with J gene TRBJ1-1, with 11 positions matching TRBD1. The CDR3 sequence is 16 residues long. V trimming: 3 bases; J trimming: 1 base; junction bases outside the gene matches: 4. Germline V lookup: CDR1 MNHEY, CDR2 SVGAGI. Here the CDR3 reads CASSYRTGGANTEAFF. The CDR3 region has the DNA TGTGCCAGCAGTTATAGGACAGGGGGCGCGAACACTGAAGCTTTCTTT.

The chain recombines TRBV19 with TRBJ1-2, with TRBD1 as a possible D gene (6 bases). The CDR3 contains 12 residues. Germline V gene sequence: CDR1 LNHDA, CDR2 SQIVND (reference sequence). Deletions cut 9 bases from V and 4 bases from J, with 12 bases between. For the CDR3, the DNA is TGTGCCAGCTCCCGGGACATCTATGGCTACACCTTC. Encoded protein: CASSRDIYGYTF.

The chain's CDR3 is CASSFSGYGYTF. CDR3 sequence (DNA): TGTGCCAGCAGCTTCTCCGGCTATGGCTACACCTTC. This sequence joins TRBV13 and TRBJ1-2, with unresolved D. CDR1 and CDR2 (germline): PRHDT, FYEKMQ (reference sequence). The CDR3 contains 12 residues. V lost 3 bases, J lost 4 bases, and 6 bases lay in between.

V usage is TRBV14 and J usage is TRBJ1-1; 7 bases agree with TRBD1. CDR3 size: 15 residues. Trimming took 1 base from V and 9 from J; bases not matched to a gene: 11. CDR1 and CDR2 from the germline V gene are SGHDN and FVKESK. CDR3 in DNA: TGTGCCAGCAGCCAAGTTCAGCTGGGGGGACAGCAAGCTTTCTTT. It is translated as CASSQVQLGGQQAFF.

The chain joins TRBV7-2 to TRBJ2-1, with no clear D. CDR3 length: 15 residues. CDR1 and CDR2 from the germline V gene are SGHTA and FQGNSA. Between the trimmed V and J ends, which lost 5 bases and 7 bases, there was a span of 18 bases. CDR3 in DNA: TGTGCCAGCAGCAACCCCCCCCCACGGTGGAATGAGCAGTTCTTC. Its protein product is CASSNPPPRWNEQFF.

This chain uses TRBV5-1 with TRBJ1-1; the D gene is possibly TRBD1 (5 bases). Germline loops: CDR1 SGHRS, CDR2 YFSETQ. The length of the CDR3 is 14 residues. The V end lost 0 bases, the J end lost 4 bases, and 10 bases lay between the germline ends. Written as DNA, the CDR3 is TGCGCCAGCAGCTTGGGGTCGGGGGTCACTGAAGCTTTCTTT. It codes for CASSLGSGVTEAFF.